The 15 T cell receptor beta chains listed next were all sequenced from one sample in a study of response to subunit inactivated influenza vaccine. TCRdb re-analysed the RT-PCR reads in MiXCR, keeping a single row per CDR3 protein. This table has 550,000 to 650,000 distinct CDR3 sequences, roughly 12% appearing once. The source material was PBMCs from blood, sampled on the day of vaccination. Receptors originate from a man aged 50 or older who received an inactivated influenza vaccine.

The V and J genes are TRBV4-2 and TRBJ2-3, with TRBD2 identical over 8 bases. V shed 1 base, J shed 5 bases, and the junction held 11 bases outside the gene matches. CDR3 size: 17 residues. In germline, CDR1 is LGHNA, CDR2 YNFKEQ. CDR3 protein: CASSQAVGSGGLDTQYF. CDR3 coding DNA: TGTGCCAGCAGCCAAGCGGTCGGGAGCGGGGGTTTAGATACGCAGTATTTT.

This clonotype occurred a few times. This sequence joins TRBV12-3 or TRBV12-4 and TRBJ2-7, with TRBD2 identical over 11 bases. With 6 bases clipped from V and 5 bases from J, the junction kept 6 bases outside the gene matches. This CDR3 is built from 14 residues. This chain's CDR3 is CASRLAGGIHEQYF. CDR3 sequence (DNA): TGTGCCAGCAGGCTAGCGGGAGGTATCCACGAGCAGTACTTC.

The rearrangement uses TRBV9 and TRBJ2-7; D may be TRBD2 (7 bases). V was trimmed by 0 bases and J by 0 bases, leaving 16 bases between them. This CDR3 comprises 17 residues. From germline, CDR1 is SGDLS and CDR2 YYNGEE. The CDR3 sequence is CASSVGGLAVRSYEQYF. CDR3 nucleotide sequence: TGTGCCAGCAGCGTAGGGGGGCTAGCGGTCCGCTCCTACGAGCAGTACTTC.

This clonotype was counted between two and nine times. This rearrangement joins TRBV5-1 to TRBJ2-3; the D gene is possibly TRBD2 (5 bases). Germline CDR1 reads SGHRS; CDR2 reads YFSETQ. The CDR3 length is 14 residues. The V gene lost 4 bases and the J gene lost 5 bases, with 14 bases spanning the gap. This chain's CDR3 is CASSPRDSIDTQYF. The CDR3 nucleotides read TGCGCCAGCAGCCCCCGGGATAGTATAGATACGCAGTATTTT. The full variable domain, its missing parts supplied by reference TRBV5-1 and TRBJ2-3, is KAGVTQTPRYLIKTRGQQVTLSCSPISGHRSVSWYQQTPGQGLQFLFEYFSETQRNKGNFPGRFSGRQFSNSRSEMNVSTLELGDSALYLCASSPRDSIDTQYFGPGTRLTVL.

The CDR3 DNA reads TGTGCCAGCAGCAAACAAGGGTTGAGGGATACGCAGTATTTT. Amino acids: CASSKQGLRDTQYF. The chain combines TRBV27 with TRBJ2-3, with D uncertain. Germline V gives CDR1 MNHEY, CDR2 SMNVEV (reference sequence). Trimming shortened V by 6 bases and J by 6 bases, and 16 bases separated the two germline ends. This CDR3 has 14 amino acids.

The rearrangement joins TRBV20-1 to TRBJ1-5; 8 bases line up with TRBD1. Germline V gene data show CDR1 as DFQATT and CDR2 as SNEGSKA (reference sequence). The CDR3 contains 14 residues. V dropped 6 bases and J dropped 1; count of bases not matched to a gene: 5. The CDR3 nucleotides read TGCAGTGCCAGACAGGGGCGCAGCAATCAGCCCCAGCATTTT. It yields the protein CSARQGRSNQPQHF.

This clonotype was observed a handful of times. J is TRBJ1-5 and V is TRBV2; no firm D call. Germline V gives CDR1 SNHLY, CDR2 FYNNEI. Trimming removed 7 bases from V and 5 bases from J, with 18 bases in between. This CDR3 is built from 15 residues. In DNA form, the CDR3 reads TGTGCCAGCAAACGAAGAGTCAGTAATGATCAGCCCCAGCATTTT. It translates to CASKRRVSNDQPQHF.

The V gene is TRBV20-1, the J gene TRBJ2-7; TRBD2 matches 7 bases. CDR1 and CDR2 (germline): DFQATT, SNEGSKA (reference sequence). The CDR3 contains 15 residues. The ends lost 3 bases at V and 1 base at J; junction bases unmatched: 9. Here the CDR3 reads CSASGQAGLSYEQYF. In DNA form, the CDR3 reads TGCAGTGCTAGCGGGCAAGCGGGACTTTCCTACGAGCAGTACTTC.

This clonotype was counted ten times or more. The chain uses TRBV7-2 and TRBJ2-4; D is perhaps TRBD1 or TRBD2 (5 bases each). This CDR3 spans 15 amino acids. In germline, CDR1 is SGHTA, CDR2 FQGNSA. The V end lost 0 bases, the J end lost 8 bases, and 14 bases lay between the germline ends. The CDR3 sequence is CASSLAAGSGDIQYF. The CDR3 nucleotides read TGTGCCAGCAGCTTAGCGGCAGGGAGCGGTGACATTCAGTACTTC.

This clonotype was counted a few times. This chain links TRBV7-2 with TRBJ1-1; D is undetermined. The length of the CDR3 is 15 residues. Trimming cost V 1 base and J 1 base, with 10 bases left between them. Germline CDR1 is SGHTA and CDR2 is FQGNSA. The CDR3 nucleotides are TGTGCCAGCAGCTTAGTCGGCAGTCCGAACACTGAAGCTTTCTTT. Amino acid sequence: CASSLVGSPNTEAFF.

This rearrangement joins TRBV10-1 to TRBJ2-1; TRBD1 or TRBD2 may be the D gene (5 bases each). Trimming took off 7 bases at V and 9 bases at J, with 13 bases between the two ends. Germline V CDR1 and CDR2: WNHNN, SYGVQD (reference sequence). This CDR3 is built from 12 residues. The CDR3 DNA reads as TGCGCCAGCACCAGGGAGCACCTTGAGCAGTTCTTC. Translated: CASTREHLEQFF.

The V gene is TRBV20-1, the J gene TRBJ1-4; 11 nucleotides line up with TRBD1. V shed 6 bases, J shed 4 bases, and the junction held 7 bases outside the gene matches. This CDR3 contains 15 residues. Germline CDR1 DFQATT, CDR2 SNEGSKA (reference sequence). This chain's CDR3 is CSARGQGGDNEKLFF. DNA of the CDR3: TGCAGTGCAAGGGGACAGGGGGGCGATAATGAAAAACTGTTTTTT.

Only a few counts were recorded for this clonotype. The V call is TRBV24-1, the J call TRBJ2-1; a possible D gene is TRBD2 (6 bases). CDR3 length: 16 amino acids. Germline CDR1 and CDR2: KGHDR and SFDVKD. V gave up 7 bases and J gave up 0 bases, with 15 bases separating them. CDR3 in amino acids: CATSTPGGSSYNEQFF. DNA of the CDR3: TGTGCCACCAGCACTCCCGGGGGAAGCTCCTACAATGAGCAGTTCTTC.

This sequence joins TRBV15 and TRBJ2-1; D is uncertain. The CDR3 consists of 15 residues. Trimming took 5 bases from V and 0 from J, leaving 11 bases between them. Germline CDR1 LNHNV, CDR2 YYDKDF (reference sequence). CDR3 coding DNA: TGTGCCACCAGCGCTCAGAGAGGCTCCTACAATGAGCAGTTCTTC. The encoded protein is CATSAQRGSYNEQFF.

This clonotype came up many times. The V gene is TRBV2, the J gene TRBJ2-7; tentatively, D is TRBD1 (6 bases). V gave up 6 bases and J gave up 3 bases, with 12 bases separating them. Germline CDR1 SNHLY, CDR2 FYNNEI. CDR3 length equals 13 residues. DNA for the CDR3: TGTGCCAGCAGAGCCGGGACACACTACGAGCAGTACTTC. This sequence encodes CASRAGTHYEQYF. Full variable domain (rest looked up from reference TRBV2 and TRBJ2-7): EPEVTQTPSHQVTQMGQEVILRCVPISNHLYFYWYRQILGQKVEFLVSFYNNEISEKSEIFDDQFSVERPDGSNFTLKIRSTKLEDSAMYFCASRAGTHYEQYFGPGTRLTVT.